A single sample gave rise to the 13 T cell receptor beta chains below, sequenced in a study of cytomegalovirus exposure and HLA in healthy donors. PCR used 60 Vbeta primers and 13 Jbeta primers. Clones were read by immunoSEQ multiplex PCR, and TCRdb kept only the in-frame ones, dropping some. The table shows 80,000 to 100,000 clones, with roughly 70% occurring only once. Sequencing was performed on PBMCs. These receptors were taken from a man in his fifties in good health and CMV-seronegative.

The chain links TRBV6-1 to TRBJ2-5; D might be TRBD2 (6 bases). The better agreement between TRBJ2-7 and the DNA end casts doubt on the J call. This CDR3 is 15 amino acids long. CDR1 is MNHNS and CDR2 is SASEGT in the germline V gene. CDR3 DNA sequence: TGTGCCAGCAGTGAAAGTGGAGGGGTAACCTACGAGCAGTACTTC. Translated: CASSESGGVTYEQYF.

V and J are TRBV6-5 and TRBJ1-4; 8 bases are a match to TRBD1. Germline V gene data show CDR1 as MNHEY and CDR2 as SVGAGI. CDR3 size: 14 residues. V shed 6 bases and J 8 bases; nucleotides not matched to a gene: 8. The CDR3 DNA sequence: TGTGCCAGCAGCGATGGACAGGGAACCGAAAAACTGTTTTTT. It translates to CASSDGQGTEKLFF.

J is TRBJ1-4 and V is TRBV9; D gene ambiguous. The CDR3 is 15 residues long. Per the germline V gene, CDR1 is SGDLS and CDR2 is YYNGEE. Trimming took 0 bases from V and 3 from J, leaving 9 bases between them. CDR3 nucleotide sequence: TGTGCCAGCAGCGTAGAAGGGCGGGCTAATGAAAAACTGTTTTTT. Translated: CASSVEGRANEKLFF. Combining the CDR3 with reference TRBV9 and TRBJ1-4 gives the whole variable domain DSGVTQTPKHLITATGQRVTLRCSPRSGDLSVYWYQQSLDQGLQFLIQYYNGEERAKGNILERFSAQQFPDLHSELNLSSLELGDSALYFCASSVEGRANEKLFFGSGTQLSVL.

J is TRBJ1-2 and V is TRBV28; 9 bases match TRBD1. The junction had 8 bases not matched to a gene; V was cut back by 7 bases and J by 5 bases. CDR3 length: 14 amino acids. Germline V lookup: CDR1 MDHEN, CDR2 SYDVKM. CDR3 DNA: TGTGCCAGCACCTCGCTTGGACAGGGGTATGGCTACACCTTC. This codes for CASTSLGQGYGYTF.

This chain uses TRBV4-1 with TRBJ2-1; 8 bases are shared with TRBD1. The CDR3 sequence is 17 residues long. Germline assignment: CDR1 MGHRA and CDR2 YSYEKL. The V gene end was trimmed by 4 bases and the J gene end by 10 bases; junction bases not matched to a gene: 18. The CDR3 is CASSRGVRQGAQEEQFF. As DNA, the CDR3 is TGCGCCAGCAGCCGCGGCGTTCGCCAGGGGGCGCAGGAGGAGCAGTTCTTC.

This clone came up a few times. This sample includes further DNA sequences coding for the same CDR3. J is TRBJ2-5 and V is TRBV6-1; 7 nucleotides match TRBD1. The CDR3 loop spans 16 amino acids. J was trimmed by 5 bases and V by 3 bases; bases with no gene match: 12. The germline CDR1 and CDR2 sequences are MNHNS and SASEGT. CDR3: CASSEVRTGKKETQYF. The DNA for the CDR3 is TGTGCCAGCAGTGAGGTACGGACAGGAAAGAAGGAGACCCAGTACTTC.

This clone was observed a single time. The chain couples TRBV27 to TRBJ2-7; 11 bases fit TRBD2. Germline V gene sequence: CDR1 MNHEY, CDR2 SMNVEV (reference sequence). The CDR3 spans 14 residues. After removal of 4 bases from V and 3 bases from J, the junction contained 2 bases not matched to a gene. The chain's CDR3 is CASSSGTSGYEQYF. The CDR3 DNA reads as TGTGCCAGCAGTTCCGGGACTAGCGGCTACGAGCAGTACTTC.

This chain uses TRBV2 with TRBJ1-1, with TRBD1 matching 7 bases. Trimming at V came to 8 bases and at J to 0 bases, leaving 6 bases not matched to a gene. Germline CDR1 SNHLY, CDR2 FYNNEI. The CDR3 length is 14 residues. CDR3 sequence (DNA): TGTGCCAGCGAAACCGGGACAGTGAACACTGAAGCTTTCTTT. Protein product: CASETGTVNTEAFF.

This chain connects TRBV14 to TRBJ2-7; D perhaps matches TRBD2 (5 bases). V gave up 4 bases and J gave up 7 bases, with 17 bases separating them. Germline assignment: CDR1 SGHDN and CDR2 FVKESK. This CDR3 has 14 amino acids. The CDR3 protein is CASSLGPGSGEQYF. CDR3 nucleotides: TGTGCCAGCAGCCTGGGCCCGGGCTCGGGAGAGCAGTACTTC. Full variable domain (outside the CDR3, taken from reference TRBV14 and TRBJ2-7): EAGVTQFPSHSVIEKGQTVTLRCDPISGHDNLYWYRRVMGKEIKFLLHFVKESKQDESGMPNNRFLAERTGGTYSTLKVQPAELEDSGVYFCASSLGPGSGEQYFGPGTRLTVT.

CDR3 DNA: TGTGCCAGCCCGGGACAGAGTCACAATGAGCAGTTCTTC. It is translated as CASPGQSHNEQFF. The chain links TRBV9 to TRBJ2-1, with 7 nucleotides matching TRBD1. Trimming at V came to 7 bases and at J to 5 bases, leaving 6 bases not matched to a gene. Germline loops: CDR1 SGDLS, CDR2 YYNGEE. This CDR3 has 13 amino acids.

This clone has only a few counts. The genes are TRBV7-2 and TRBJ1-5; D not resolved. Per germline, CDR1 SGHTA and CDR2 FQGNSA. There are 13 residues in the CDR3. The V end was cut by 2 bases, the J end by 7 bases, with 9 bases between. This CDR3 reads CASSLSKSQPQHF. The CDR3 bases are TGTGCCAGCAGCTTAAGTAAGAGCCAGCCCCAGCATTTT.

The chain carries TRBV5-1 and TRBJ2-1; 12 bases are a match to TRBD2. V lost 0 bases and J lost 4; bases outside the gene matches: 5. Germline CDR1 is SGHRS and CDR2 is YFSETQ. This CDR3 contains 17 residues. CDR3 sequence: CASSLGRGLAGYNEQFF. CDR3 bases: TGCGCCAGCAGCTTGGGGAGAGGACTAGCGGGGTACAATGAGCAGTTCTTC. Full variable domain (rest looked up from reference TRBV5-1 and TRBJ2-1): KAGVTQTPRYLIKTRGQQVTLSCSPISGHRSVSWYQQTPGQGLQFLFEYFSETQRNKGNFPGRFSGRQFSNSRSEMNVSTLELGDSALYLCASSLGRGLAGYNEQFFGPGTRLTVL.

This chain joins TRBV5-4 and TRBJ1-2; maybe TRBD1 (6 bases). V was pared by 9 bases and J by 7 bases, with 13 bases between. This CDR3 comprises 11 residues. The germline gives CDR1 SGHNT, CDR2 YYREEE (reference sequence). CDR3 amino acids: CATSQGIGYTF. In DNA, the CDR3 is TGTGCCACTTCACAGGGAATTGGCTACACCTTC.